This T cell receptor (beta chain) was retrieved from a study of blood T cell repertoires in COVID-19. The wider study: The United States, Italy and Spain provided the acute and convalescent COVID-19 samples.

Original handling: Reference gene primer amplification yielded estimated nucleated cell counts. Assay used: immunoSEQ multiplex PCR; TCRdb lists only in-frame clones, some missing. Clonal size and the V and J genes are those of that table, whereas D and trimming came from the DNA. Of about 55,000 clones listed, roughly 90% are singletons. The V and J ends lost 3 bases and 4 bases respectively, with 9 bases between them. Per the germline V gene, CDR1 is SEHNR and CDR2 is FQNEAQ (reference sequence). This CDR3 is built from 13 residues. This clonotype was obtained from a human donor with active COVID-19. The donor label of this sample is uncertain. The chain combines TRBV7-9 with TRBJ1-1, with a tentative D call TRBD1 (6 bases). The sample consisted of peripheral blood. The CDR3 spells CASSLQGSTEAFF. CDR3 DNA: TGTGCCAGCAGCTTGCAGGGGAGCACTGAAGCTTTCTTT.